This T cell receptor beta chain is drawn from a study of blood T cell repertoires in COVID-19. Losses at the gene ends were 2 bases for V and 3 bases for J; bases not matched to a gene: 12. Germline values: CDR1 GTSNPN, CDR2 SVGIG (reference sequence). This CDR3 region has 18 residues. Only in-frame clones appear in the TCRdb table, and some are missing; sequencing was by immunoSEQ multiplex PCR. Altogether 210,000 or so clones are present, roughly four fifths being singletons, with the ten largest covering over 9.5%. V usage is TRBV30 and J usage is TRBJ2-7; TRBD2 aligns across 14 bases. The receptor was derived from a woman in her thirties or forties with acute or convalescent COVID-19. Material for sequencing was peripheral blood. As DNA, the CDR3 is TGTGCCTGGAGTCTTCCCAGACTAGCGGGAGGGACAGGCTACGAGCAGTACTTC. Its protein product is CAWSLPRLAGGTGYEQYF.